The subject of this entry is one TCR beta chain. This sample was taken from a study of blood T cell repertoires in COVID-19. With 1 base removed from V and 7 bases from J, the gap between germline ends came to 10 bases. This CDR3 comprises 14 residues. Per germline, CDR1 LNHNV and CDR2 YYDKDF (reference sequence). Using immunoSEQ multiplex PCR, the repertoire was profiled, and TCRdb retains in-frame clones only, with some absent. The repertoire has approximately 170,000 clones, about 81% of them found once; the top ten carry approximately 11%. This TCR was sampled from a man aged 60 to 75 with active or convalescent COVID-19. Sequencing was carried out using peripheral blood. J is TRBJ1-4 and V is TRBV15; no clear D gene. CDR3 in DNA: TGTGCCACCAGCAGAGCGTCTGTTCGTGAAAAACTGTTTTTT. Its protein is CATSRASVREKLFF. Full variable domain (outside the CDR3, taken from reference TRBV15 and TRBJ1-4): DAMVIQNPRYQVTQFGKPVTLSCSQTLNHNVMYWYQQKSSQAPKLLFHYYDKDFNNEADTPDNFQSRRPNTSFCFLDIRSPGLGDTAMYLCATSRASVREKLFFGSGTQLSVL.